This T cell receptor beta chain was retrieved from a study of blood T cell repertoires in COVID-19. Study as a whole: The United States, Italy and Spain were the sources of the acute and convalescent COVID-19 samples. PBMCs, B-cell-depleted T cells, or T cells were the source of the cDNA or gDNA that made up the material.

V was shortened by 5 bases and J by 1 base, with 11 bases between the two germline ends. This CDR3 region has 14 residues. Per the germline V gene, CDR1 is LNHNV and CDR2 is YYDKDF (reference sequence). TCRdb's table, derived via immunoSEQ multiplex PCR, lists solely in-frame clones and lacks some. The sample records 150,000 or so clones, roughly 83% being singletons. The sample taken for sequencing was peripheral blood. The chain links TRBV15 to TRBJ2-5, with D unresolved. The origin of this receptor is an older woman with acute or convalescent COVID-19. The chain's CDR3 is CATSGGQTQETQYF. DNA of the CDR3: TGTGCCACCAGCGGTGGGCAGACCCAAGAGACCCAGTACTTC. The variable domain in full, with the rest retrieved from reference TRBV15 and TRBJ2-5, is DAMVIQNPRYQVTQFGKPVTLSCSQTLNHNVMYWYQQKSSQAPKLLFHYYDKDFNNEADTPDNFQSRRPNTSFCFLDIRSPGLGDTAMYLCATSGGQTQETQYFGPGTRLLVL.